A single sample is the source of the 29 T cell receptor beta chains below, sequenced in a study of cytomegalovirus exposure and HLA in healthy donors. Primers: 60 Vbeta forward and 13 Jbeta reverse. Repertoires were generated with immunoSEQ multiplex PCR, while TCRdb's copy carries only in-frame clones and drops some. The sample contains some 160,000 clones, around 84% of which appear only once. The sample taken for sequencing was PBMCs. The origin of the receptors is a middle-aged woman in good health and CMV-seronegative.

The gene calls are TRBV7-2 and TRBJ1-2; no firm D call. Germline loops: CDR1 SGHTA, CDR2 FQGNSA. V lost 5 bases, J lost 4 bases, and 8 bases lay in between. The CDR3 sequence is 12 residues long. The CDR3 DNA is TGTGCCAGCAGCGAATATAGCTATGGCTACACCTTC. The encoded protein is CASSEYSYGYTF.

This clone was detected only once. This chain links TRBV5-1 with TRBJ2-3, with 8 nucleotides matching TRBD2. This CDR3 contains 15 residues. V dropped 6 bases and J dropped 2; count of bases not matched to a gene: 8. Germline V gene sequence: CDR1 SGHRS, CDR2 YFSETQ. The CDR3: CASTSKRGTTDTQYF. The DNA of the CDR3 is TGCGCCAGCACGTCTAAGCGGGGGACCACAGATACGCAGTATTTT.

The chain is built from TRBV28 and TRBJ1-2, with TRBD1 matching 7 bases. The CDR3 consists of 15 residues. The V and J ends lost 3 bases and 2 bases, in that order; junction bases with no gene match: 6. Germline CDR1 MDHEN, CDR2 SYDVKM. The CDR3 nucleotides read TGTGCCAGCAGTTTTGGTGGACAGGAGAACTATGGCTACACCTTC. It specifies CASSFGGQENYGYTF.

This chain links TRBV6-5 with TRBJ1-4; TRBD1 matches 7 bases. CDR1 and CDR2 (germline): MNHEY, SVGAGI. Trimming cost V 6 bases and J 8 bases; bases outside gene matches: 9. The CDR3 has 14 amino acids. CDR3 residues: CASRTGQIIEKLFF. Here the CDR3 DNA reads TGTGCCAGCAGAACGGGACAGATTATAGAAAAACTGTTTTTT.

This rearrangement joins TRBV6-5 to TRBJ1-3; tentatively, D is TRBD1 (5 bases). Looked up from germline, CDR1 is MNHEY and CDR2 is SVGAGI. V gave up 2 bases and J gave up 2 bases, with 13 bases separating them. The CDR3 is 16 residues long. The DNA for the CDR3 is TGTGCCAGCAGTTACCACTCGGCAGGGACTGGAAACACCATATATTTT. Translation gives CASSYHSAGTGNTIYF.

This clone appeared a single time. J is TRBJ1-1 and V is TRBV6-5, with D possibly being TRBD1 (6 bases). Germline V CDR1 and CDR2: MNHEY, SVGAGI. This CDR3 is 14 amino acids long. Trimming pared 4 bases from V and 0 bases from J, leaving 9 bases between. CDR3 sequence: CASSSGQMNTEAFF. CDR3 DNA: TGTGCCAGCAGTTCTGGACAGATGAACACTGAAGCTTTCTTT.

The chain links TRBV20-1 to TRBJ2-1; D is uncertain. CDR1 and CDR2 from the germline V gene are DFQATT and SNEGSKA (reference sequence). This CDR3 is built from 10 residues. V was trimmed by 3 bases and J by 9 bases, leaving 6 bases between them. In nucleotides, the CDR3 is TGCAGTGCTAGGTTTCGTGAGCAGTTCTTC. Encoded protein: CSARFREQFF.

This chain links TRBV25-1 with TRBJ2-5; 10 bases align to TRBD2. From germline, CDR1 is MGHDK and CDR2 SYGVNS. The V segment lost 0 bases and the J segment 0 bases; nucleotides outside the gene matches: 7. This CDR3 spans 18 amino acids. The CDR3 coding sequence is TGTGCCAGCAGTGAATATAGGGCTAGCGGGGGTCACCAAGAGACCCAGTACTTC. Its protein is CASSEYRASGGHQETQYF.

In this sample, this clone turned up a few times. This chain links TRBV5-5 with TRBJ1-6; D remains ambiguous. CDR3 length: 15 amino acids. Trimming took 0 bases from V and 9 from J, leaving 13 bases between them. CDR1 and CDR2 from the germline V gene are SGHKS and YYEKEE (reference sequence). CDR3 DNA: TGTGCCAGCAGCTTGGCTTGGCAGGATAGTTCACCCCTCCACTTT. As protein: CASSLAWQDSSPLHF.

The chain carries TRBV4-1 and TRBJ2-5; D is unresolved. This CDR3 region has 14 residues. V was pared by 0 bases and J by 7 bases, with 12 bases between. Germline V gene sequence: CDR1 MGHRA, CDR2 YSYEKL. The CDR3 nucleotides read TGCGCCAGCAGCCAAGAAGTGGCAGAACGGACCCAGTACTTC. It specifies CASSQEVAERTQYF.

This chain uses TRBV2 with TRBJ1-4; D not resolved. CDR3 length: 13 amino acids. CDR1 is SNHLY, CDR2 FYNNEI, per germline. V dropped 7 bases and J dropped 6 bases, with 12 bases sitting between them. DNA for the CDR3: TGTGCCAGCAATGGGGAGAGAGATGAAAAACTGTTTTTT. Amino acids: CASNGERDEKLFF.

This chain uses TRBV5-1 with TRBJ1-4; D is possibly TRBD1 (6 bases). The V gene's germline CDR1 is SGHRS and CDR2 YFSETQ. V was cut by 5 bases and J by 0 bases, with 11 bases left in between. This CDR3 comprises 15 residues. CDR3 residues: CASRRGGPTNEKLFF. CDR3 DNA sequence: TGCGCCAGCAGGAGGGGGGGCCCAACTAATGAAAAACTGTTTTTT.

J is TRBJ2-1 and V is TRBV5-1; D remains unclear. The CDR3 consists of 16 residues. Trimming cost V 0 bases and J 2 bases, with 12 bases left between them. Germline CDR1 is SGHRS and CDR2 is YFSETQ. This CDR3 reads CASSLARPVAYNEQFF. CDR3 nucleotides: TGCGCCAGCAGCTTGGCTAGGCCAGTTGCCTACAATGAGCAGTTCTTC.

The rearrangement links TRBV11-3 to TRBJ2-3, with 8 bases aligning to TRBD1. Germline V CDR1 and CDR2: SGHNT, YENEEA. This CDR3 is 16 amino acids long. J gave up 6 bases and V 5 bases, and 13 bases lay outside the gene matches. CDR3 loop: CASSLRTGRVVDTQYF. Here the CDR3 DNA reads TGTGCCAGCAGCCTCCGGACAGGGAGAGTAGTGGATACGCAGTATTTT.

Points on this clone: Germline is not matched at one junction end, which may reflect a read error. V gene TRBV5-6 combines with J gene TRBJ1-1; weak D call: TRBD1 (6 bases). This CDR3 is 17 amino acids long. The V gene's germline CDR1 is SGHDT and CDR2 YYEEEE. CDR3 bases: TGTGCCAGCAGACACAACAAACTTTACAGGGAGAACTCTGAAGCTTTCTTT. As protein: CASRHNKLYRENSEAFF.

V and J are TRBV5-1 and TRBJ2-2; 8 nucleotides agree with TRBD1. J lost 1 base, V lost 2 bases, and 4 bases had no gene match. Germline lookup yields CDR1 SGHRS and CDR2 YFSETQ. The CDR3 runs to 16 residues. The CDR3 reads CASSFAGTGNTGELFF. CDR3 coding DNA: TGCGCCAGCAGCTTCGCCGGGACAGGGAACACCGGGGAGCTGTTTTTT.

This clone was observed a single time. This CDR3 reads CASSLSVQGFYNSPLHF. DNA of the CDR3: TGTGCCAGCAGCTTGAGCGTCCAGGGGTTCTATAATTCACCCCTCCACTTT. The chain couples TRBV5-4 to TRBJ1-6; TRBD1 might be the D (6 bases). The germline V and J ends were trimmed by 1 base and 3 bases, with 14 bases remaining between them. The germline gives CDR1 SGHNT, CDR2 YYREEE (reference sequence). There are 17 residues in the CDR3.

This clone was found a few times. The gene calls are TRBV10-3 and TRBJ1-1, with 11 positions matching TRBD1. The V gene's germline CDR1 is ENHRY and CDR2 SYGVKD. The CDR3 covers 15 residues. Trimming removed 6 bases from V and 3 bases from J; junction bases left unmatched: 6. The CDR3 DNA follows: TGTGCCATCAGGCCCCGGGACAGGGGGGACACTGAAGCTTTCTTT. This sequence encodes CAIRPRDRGDTEAFF.

This chain connects TRBV11-2 to TRBJ2-7, with D perhaps TRBD1 (6 bases). V gave up 5 bases and J gave up 0 bases, with 14 bases separating them. Germline-derived CDR1 and CDR2 are SGHAT and FQNNGV. This CDR3 spans 15 amino acids. The CDR3 is CASSPGAGVSYEQYF. The CDR3 DNA reads as TGTGCCAGCAGCCCCGGGGCAGGGGTCTCCTACGAGCAGTACTTC.

J is TRBJ2-6 and V is TRBV6-1, with D possibly TRBD2 on 5 matching bases. V lost 5 bases to trimming and J lost 0 bases, with 8 bases between them. CDR1 is MNHNS, CDR2 SASEGT, per germline. This CDR3 contains 15 residues. The CDR3 region is CASSPEDSGANVLTF. The DNA for the CDR3 is TGTGCCAGCAGTCCGGAGGACTCTGGGGCCAACGTCCTGACTTTC.

This clone was observed a few times. This chain links TRBV7-6 with TRBJ2-5, with 8 bases lining up with TRBD1. Near its end, the DNA agrees better with TRBJ2-7, so the J call may be wrong. The CDR3 is 14 amino acids. From germline, CDR1 is SGHVS and CDR2 FNYEAQ. CDR3 loop: CASSFGTGTYEQYF. CDR3 DNA: TGTGCCAGCAGCTTCGGGACAGGCACCTACGAGCAGTACTTC.

The chain employs TRBV5-6 and TRBJ1-2, with TRBD1 identical over 7 bases. CDR1 is SGHDT and CDR2 is YYEEEE in the germline V gene. Trimming removed 1 base from V and 4 bases from J; junction bases left unmatched: 4. This CDR3 has 14 amino acids. CDR3 sequence: CASSLTGVGYGYTF. In DNA, the CDR3 is TGTGCCAGCAGCTTGACAGGGGTTGGCTATGGCTACACCTTC.

This chain joins TRBV4-1 and TRBJ2-3, with D possibly matching TRBD1 (5 bases). The CDR3 has 14 residues. V was shortened by 5 bases and J by 2 bases, with 11 bases between the two germline ends. Looked up from germline, CDR1 is MGHRA and CDR2 is YSYEKL. The CDR3 here is CASSYRQHTDTQYF. The CDR3 DNA is TGCGCCAGCAGCTACCGACAGCACACAGATACGCAGTATTTT.

The V and J genes are TRBV2 and TRBJ1-6; D remains unclear. CDR1 is SNHLY and CDR2 is FYNNEI in the germline V gene. The V end lost 3 bases, the J end lost 15 bases, and 15 bases lay between the germline ends. The CDR3 totals 13 residues. The CDR3 DNA follows: TGTGCCAGCAGTGATTATGGCTCCGGGGTCCTCCACTTT. Translated: CASSDYGSGVLHF.

V usage is TRBV4-2 and J usage is TRBJ1-1; D is unclear. Trimming stripped 0 bases from V and 5 bases from J, with 10 bases between. Germline assignment: CDR1 LGHNA and CDR2 YNFKEQ. The CDR3 extends over 14 amino acids. The CDR3 nucleotides are TGTGCCAGCAGCCAAGATGAGGGTCGGACTGAAGCTTTCTTT. This encodes CASSQDEGRTEAFF.

The CDR3 DNA sequence: TGTGCCAGCAGCACAGACGGTAGCACAGATACGCAGTATTTT. Its protein product is CASSTDGSTDTQYF. The chain carries TRBV7-2 and TRBJ2-3; no reliable D call. The CDR3 contains 14 residues. Trimming stripped 5 bases from V and 0 bases from J, with 9 bases between. The V gene's germline CDR1 is SGHTA and CDR2 FQGNSA.

This clone was detected only a few times. The chain links TRBV19 to TRBJ1-5, with 7 bases identical to TRBD1. Per the germline V gene, CDR1 is LNHDA and CDR2 is SQIVND (reference sequence). CDR3 size: 16 residues. J was trimmed by 2 bases and V by 2 bases; bases with no gene match: 6. The CDR3 spells CASSIIVGTGNQPQHF. The CDR3 DNA reads TGTGCCAGTAGTATAATCGTCGGGACAGGCAATCAGCCCCAGCATTTT.

This clone was seen only a few times. The rearrangement joins TRBV5-1 to TRBJ1-2, with 9 bases identical to TRBD1. Germline V CDR1 and CDR2: SGHRS, YFSETQ. V was clipped by 4 bases and J by 7 bases; unmatched bases: 11. The CDR3 has 15 residues. The CDR3 protein is CASSLTGGATLGYTF. The CDR3, as DNA: TGCGCCAGCAGCCTCACAGGGGGCGCTACTCTTGGCTACACCTTC.

The chain joins TRBV6-4 to TRBJ2-3; 8 bases are a match to TRBD2. The CDR3 sequence is 14 residues long. Germline CDR1 reads MRHNA; CDR2 reads SNTAGT. Trimming cost V 3 bases and J 2 bases; bases outside gene matches: 1. The CDR3 nucleotides are TGTGCCAGCAGTGAGCGGGGGGACACAGATACGCAGTATTTT. Translated, it gives CASSERGDTDTQYF.